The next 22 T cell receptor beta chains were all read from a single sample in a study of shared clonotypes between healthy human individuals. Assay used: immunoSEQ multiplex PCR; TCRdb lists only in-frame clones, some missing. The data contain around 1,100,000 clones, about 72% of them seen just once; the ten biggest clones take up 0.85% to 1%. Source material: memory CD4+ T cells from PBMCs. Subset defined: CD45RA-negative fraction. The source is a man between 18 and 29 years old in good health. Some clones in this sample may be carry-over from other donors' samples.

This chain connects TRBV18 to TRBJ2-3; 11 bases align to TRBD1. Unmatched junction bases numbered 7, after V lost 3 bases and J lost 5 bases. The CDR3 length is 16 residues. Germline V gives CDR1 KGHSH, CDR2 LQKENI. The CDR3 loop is CASSPRGTGGKDTQYF. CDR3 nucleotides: TGTGCCAGCTCACCGCGGGGGACAGGGGGAAAAGATACGCAGTATTTT.

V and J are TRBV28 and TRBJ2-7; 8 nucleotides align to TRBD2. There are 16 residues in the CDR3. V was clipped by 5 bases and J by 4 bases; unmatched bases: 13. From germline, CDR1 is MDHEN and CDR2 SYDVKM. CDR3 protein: CASSSPPGLGRYEQYF. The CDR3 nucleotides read TGTGCCAGCAGTAGTCCTCCGGGACTAGGGAGGTACGAGCAGTACTTC.

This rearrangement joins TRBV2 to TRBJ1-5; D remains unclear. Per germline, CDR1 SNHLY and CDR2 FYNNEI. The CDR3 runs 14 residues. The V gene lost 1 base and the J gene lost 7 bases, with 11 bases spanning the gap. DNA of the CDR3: TGTGCCAGCAGTGAAGGCCCCGAAGGGCAGCCCCAGCATTTT. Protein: CASSEGPEGQPQHF.

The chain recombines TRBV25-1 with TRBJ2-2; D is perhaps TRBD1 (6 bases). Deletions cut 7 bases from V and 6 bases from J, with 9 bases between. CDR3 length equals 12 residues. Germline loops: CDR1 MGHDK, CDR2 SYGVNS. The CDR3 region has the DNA TGTGCCAGCACCGAGGGGGCCGGGGAGCTGTTTTTT. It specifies CASTEGAGELFF.

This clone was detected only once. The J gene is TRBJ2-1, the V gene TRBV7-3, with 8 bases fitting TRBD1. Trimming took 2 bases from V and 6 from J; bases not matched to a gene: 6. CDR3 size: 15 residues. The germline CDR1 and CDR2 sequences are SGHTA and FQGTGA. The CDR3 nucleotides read TGTGCCAGCAGCTTAGCCCAGGGGGCCCTCAATGAGCAGTTCTTC. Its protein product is CASSLAQGALNEQFF.

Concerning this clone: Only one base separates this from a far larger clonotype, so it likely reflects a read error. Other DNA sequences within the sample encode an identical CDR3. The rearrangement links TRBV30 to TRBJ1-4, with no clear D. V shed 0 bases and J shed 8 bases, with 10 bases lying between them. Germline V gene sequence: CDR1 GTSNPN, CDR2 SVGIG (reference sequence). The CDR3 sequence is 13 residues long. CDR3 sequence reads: CAWSVNSNEKLFF. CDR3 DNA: TGTGCCTGGAGTGTAAACAGTAACGAAAAACTGTTTTTT.

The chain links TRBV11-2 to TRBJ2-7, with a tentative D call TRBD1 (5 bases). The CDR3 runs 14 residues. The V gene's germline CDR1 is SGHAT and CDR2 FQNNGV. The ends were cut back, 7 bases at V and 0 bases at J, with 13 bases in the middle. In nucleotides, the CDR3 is TGTGCCAGCATACTTACAGGCGGCTCCTACGAGCAGTACTTC. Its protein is CASILTGGSYEQYF.

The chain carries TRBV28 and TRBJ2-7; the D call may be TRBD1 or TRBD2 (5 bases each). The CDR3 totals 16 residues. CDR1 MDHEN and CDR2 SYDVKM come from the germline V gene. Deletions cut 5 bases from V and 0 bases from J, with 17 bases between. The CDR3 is CASSPPLGTSSYEQYF. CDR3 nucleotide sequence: TGTGCCAGCAGTCCCCCACTGGGGACGAGCTCCTACGAGCAGTACTTC. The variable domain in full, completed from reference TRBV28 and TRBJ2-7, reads DVKVTQSSRYLVKRTGEKVFLECVQDMDHENMFWYRQDPGLGLRLIYFSYDVKMKEKGDIPEGYSVSREKKERFSLILESASTNQTSMYLCASSPPLGTSSYEQYFGPGTRLTVT.

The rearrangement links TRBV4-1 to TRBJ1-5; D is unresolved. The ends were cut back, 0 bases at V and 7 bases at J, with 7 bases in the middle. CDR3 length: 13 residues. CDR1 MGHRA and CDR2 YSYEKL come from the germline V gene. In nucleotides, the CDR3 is TGCGCCAGCAGCCAAGATGGGTGGCAGCCCCAGCATTTT. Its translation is CASSQDGWQPQHF.

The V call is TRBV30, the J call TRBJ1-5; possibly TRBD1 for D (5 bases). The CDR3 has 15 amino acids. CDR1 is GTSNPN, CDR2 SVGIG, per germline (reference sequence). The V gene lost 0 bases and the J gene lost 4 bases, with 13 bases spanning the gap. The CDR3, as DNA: TGTGCCTGGAGTGTTGGGGGATTAGGAAATCAGCCCCAGCATTTT. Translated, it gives CAWSVGGLGNQPQHF.

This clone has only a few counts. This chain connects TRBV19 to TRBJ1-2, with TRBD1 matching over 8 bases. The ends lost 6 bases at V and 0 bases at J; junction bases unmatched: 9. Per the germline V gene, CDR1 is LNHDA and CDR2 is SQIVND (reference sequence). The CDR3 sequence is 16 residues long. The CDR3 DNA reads TGTGCCAGTAGCCTAGGACAGGGTTCGACTAACTATGGCTACACCTTC. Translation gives CASSLGQGSTNYGYTF.

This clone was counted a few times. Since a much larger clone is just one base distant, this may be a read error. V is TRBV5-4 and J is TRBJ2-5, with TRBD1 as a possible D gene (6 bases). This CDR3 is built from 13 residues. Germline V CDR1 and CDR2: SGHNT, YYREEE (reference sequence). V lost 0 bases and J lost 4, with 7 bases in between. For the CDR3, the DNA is TGTGCCAGCAGCTTGGACAGGGCAGAGACCCAGTACTTC. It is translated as CASSLDRAETQYF.

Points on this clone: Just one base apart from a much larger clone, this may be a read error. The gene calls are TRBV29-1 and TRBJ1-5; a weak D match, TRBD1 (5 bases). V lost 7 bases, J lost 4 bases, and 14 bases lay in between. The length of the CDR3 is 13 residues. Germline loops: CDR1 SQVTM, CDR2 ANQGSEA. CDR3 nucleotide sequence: TGCAGCGCCTCCGGGACGGAAAATCAGCCCCAGCATTTT. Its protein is CSASGTENQPQHF. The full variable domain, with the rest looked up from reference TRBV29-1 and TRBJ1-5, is SAVISQKPSRDICQRGTSLTIQCQVDSQVTMMFWYRQQPGQSLTLIATANQGSEATYESGFVIDKFPISRPNLTFSTLTVSNMSPEDSSIYLCSASGTENQPQHFGDGTRLSIL.

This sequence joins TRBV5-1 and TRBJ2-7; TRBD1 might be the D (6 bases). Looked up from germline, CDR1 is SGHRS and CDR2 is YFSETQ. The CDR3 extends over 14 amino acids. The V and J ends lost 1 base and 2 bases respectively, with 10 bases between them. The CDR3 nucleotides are TGCGCCAGCAGCTTGATGAACAGGGCCTACGAGCAGTACTTC. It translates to CASSLMNRAYEQYF.

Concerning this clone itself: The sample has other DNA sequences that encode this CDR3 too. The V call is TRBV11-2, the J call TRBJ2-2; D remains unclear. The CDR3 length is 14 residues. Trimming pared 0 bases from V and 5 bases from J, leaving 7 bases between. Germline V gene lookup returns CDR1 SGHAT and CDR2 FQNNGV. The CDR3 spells CASSLDPTTGELFF. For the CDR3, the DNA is TGTGCCAGCAGCTTAGATCCGACAACCGGGGAGCTGTTTTTT.

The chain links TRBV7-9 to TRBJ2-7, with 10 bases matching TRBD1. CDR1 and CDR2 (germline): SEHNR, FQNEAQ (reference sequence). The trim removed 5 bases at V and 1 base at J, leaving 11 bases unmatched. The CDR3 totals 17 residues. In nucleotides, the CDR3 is TGTGCCAGCAGCCCATTCTGGGGACAGGGGTTTTCCTACGAGCAGTACTTC. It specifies CASSPFWGQGFSYEQYF. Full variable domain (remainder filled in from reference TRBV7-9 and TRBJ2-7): DTGVSQNPRHKITKRGQNVTFRCDPISEHNRLYWYRQTLGQGPEFLTYFQNEAQLEKSRLLSDRFSAERPKGSFSTLEIQRTEQGDSAMYLCASSPFWGQGFSYEQYFGPGTRLTVT.

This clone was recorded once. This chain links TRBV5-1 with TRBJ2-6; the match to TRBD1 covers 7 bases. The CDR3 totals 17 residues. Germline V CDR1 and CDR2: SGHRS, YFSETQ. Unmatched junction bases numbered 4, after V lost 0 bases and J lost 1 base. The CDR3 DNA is TGCGCCAGCAGCTTGGGGGACAGCTTTTCTGGGGCCAACGTCCTGACTTTC. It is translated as CASSLGDSFSGANVLTF.

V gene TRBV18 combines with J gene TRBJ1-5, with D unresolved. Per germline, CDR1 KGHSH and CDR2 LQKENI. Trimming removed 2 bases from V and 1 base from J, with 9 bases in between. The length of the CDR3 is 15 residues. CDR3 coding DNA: TGTGCCAGCTCACCAGTCGGGTTAAGCAATCAGCCCCAGCATTTT. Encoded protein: CASSPVGLSNQPQHF. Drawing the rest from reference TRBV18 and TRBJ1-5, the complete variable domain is NAGVMQNPRHLVRRRGQEARLRCSPMKGHSHVYWYRQLPEEGLKFMVYLQKENIIDESGMPKERFSAEFPKEGPSILRIQQVVRGDSAAYFCASSPVGLSNQPQHFGDGTRLSIL.

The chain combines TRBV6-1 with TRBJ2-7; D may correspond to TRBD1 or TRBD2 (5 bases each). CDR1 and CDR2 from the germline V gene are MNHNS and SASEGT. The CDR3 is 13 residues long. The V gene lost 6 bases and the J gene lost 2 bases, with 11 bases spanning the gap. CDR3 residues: CASRTGTPYEQYF. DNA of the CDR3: TGTGCCAGCAGGACCGGGACCCCCTACGAGCAGTACTTC.

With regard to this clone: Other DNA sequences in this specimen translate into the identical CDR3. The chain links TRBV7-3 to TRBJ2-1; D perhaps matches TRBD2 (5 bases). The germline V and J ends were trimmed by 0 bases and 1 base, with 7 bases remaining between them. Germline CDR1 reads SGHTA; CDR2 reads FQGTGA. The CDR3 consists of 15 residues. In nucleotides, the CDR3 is TGTGCCAGCAGCTTAACCCCGGGGTCCTACAATGAGCAGTTCTTC. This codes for CASSLTPGSYNEQFF.

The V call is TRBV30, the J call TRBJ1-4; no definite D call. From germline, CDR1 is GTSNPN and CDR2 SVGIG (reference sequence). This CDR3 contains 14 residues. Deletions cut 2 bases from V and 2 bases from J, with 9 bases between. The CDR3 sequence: CAWSPRATNEKLFF. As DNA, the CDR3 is TGTGCCTGGAGTCCTAGGGCGACTAATGAAAAACTGTTTTTT.

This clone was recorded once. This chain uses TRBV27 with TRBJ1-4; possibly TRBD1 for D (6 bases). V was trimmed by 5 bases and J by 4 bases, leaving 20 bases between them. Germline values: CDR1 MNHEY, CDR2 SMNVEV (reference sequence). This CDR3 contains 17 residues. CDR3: CASSPQTGSPLNEKLFF. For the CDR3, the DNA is TGTGCCAGCAGTCCCCAGACAGGTTCACCCCTTAATGAAAAACTGTTTTTT.